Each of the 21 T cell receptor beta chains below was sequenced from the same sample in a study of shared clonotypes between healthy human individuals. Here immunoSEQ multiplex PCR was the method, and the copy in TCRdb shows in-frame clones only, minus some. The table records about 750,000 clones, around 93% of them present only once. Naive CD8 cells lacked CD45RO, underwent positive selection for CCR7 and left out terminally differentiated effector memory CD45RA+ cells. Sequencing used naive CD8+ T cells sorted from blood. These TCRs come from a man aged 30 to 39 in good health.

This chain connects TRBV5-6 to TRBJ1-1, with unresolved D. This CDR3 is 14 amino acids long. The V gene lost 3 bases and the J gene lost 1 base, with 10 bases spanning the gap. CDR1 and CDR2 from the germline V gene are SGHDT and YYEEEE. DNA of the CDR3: TGTGCCAGCAGCTGGGCTGGAACGAACACTGAAGCTTTCTTT. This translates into CASSWAGTNTEAFF.

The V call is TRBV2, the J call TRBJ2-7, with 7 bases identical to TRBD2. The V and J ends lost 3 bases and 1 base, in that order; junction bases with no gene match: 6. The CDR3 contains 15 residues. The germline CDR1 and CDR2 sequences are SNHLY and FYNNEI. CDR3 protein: CASSEGPAGSYEQYF. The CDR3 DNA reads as TGTGCCAGCAGTGAGGGCCCAGCGGGATCCTACGAGCAGTACTTC.

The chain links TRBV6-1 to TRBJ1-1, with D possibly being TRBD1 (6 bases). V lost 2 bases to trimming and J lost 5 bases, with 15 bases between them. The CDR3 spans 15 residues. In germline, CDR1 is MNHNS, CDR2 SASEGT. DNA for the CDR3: TGTGCCAGCAGTGAACAGGGGTCCGGGAGAACTGAAGCTTTCTTT. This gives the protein CASSEQGSGRTEAFF.

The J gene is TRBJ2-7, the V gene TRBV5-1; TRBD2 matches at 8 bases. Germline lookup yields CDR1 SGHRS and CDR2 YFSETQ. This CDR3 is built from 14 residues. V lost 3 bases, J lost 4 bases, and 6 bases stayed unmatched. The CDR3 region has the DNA TGCGCCAGCAGCTCGGGACTAGAGCTTTACGAGCAGTACTTC. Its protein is CASSSGLELYEQYF.

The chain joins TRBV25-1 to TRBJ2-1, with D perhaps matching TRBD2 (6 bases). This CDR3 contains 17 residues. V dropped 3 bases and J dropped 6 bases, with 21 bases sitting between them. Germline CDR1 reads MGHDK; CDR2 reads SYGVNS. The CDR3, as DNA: TGTGCCAGCAGTGATTGGCTAGCGAACCAGATCACCAATGAGCAGTTCTTC. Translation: CASSDWLANQITNEQFF.

CDR3 DNA sequence: TGTGCCAGCAGCTTGGCCCCGAGACTGAGCACAGATACGCAGTATTTT. Residues: CASSLAPRLSTDTQYF. The rearrangement links TRBV5-5 to TRBJ2-3; no reliable D call. V shed 0 bases and J shed 0 bases, with 11 bases lying between them. The CDR3 spans 16 residues. Germline-derived CDR1 and CDR2 are SGHKS and YYEKEE (reference sequence).

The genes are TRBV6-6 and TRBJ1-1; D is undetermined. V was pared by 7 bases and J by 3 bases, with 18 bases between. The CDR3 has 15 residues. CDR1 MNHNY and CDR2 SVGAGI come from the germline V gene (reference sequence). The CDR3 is CASIFSAEWDTEAFF. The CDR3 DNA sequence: TGTGCCAGCATTTTTAGCGCCGAGTGGGACACTGAAGCTTTCTTT.

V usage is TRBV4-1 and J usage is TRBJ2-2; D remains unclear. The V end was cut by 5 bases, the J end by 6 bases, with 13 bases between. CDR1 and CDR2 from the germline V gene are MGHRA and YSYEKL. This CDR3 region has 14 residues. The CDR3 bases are TGCGCCAGCAGCTTAGGTTCAGTATCCGGGGAGCTGTTTTTT. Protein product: CASSLGSVSGELFF.

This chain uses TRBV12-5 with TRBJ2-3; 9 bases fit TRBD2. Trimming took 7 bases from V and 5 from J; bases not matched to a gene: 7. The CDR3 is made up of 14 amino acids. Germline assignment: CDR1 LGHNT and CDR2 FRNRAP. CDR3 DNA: TGTGCTAGTGCTGCCGGACTAGCGATAGATACGCAGTATTTT. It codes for CASAAGLAIDTQYF.

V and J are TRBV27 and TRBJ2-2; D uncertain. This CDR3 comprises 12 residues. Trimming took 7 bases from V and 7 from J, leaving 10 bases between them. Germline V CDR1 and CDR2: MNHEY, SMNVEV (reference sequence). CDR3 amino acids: CASTRGSGELFF. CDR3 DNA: TGTGCCAGCACCCGCGGTAGCGGGGAGCTGTTTTTT.

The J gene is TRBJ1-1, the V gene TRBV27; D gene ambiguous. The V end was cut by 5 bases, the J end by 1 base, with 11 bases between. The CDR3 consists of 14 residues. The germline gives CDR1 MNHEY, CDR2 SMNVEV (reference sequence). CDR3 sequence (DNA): TGTGCCAGCAGTCTTATGGGCTGGAACACTGAAGCTTTCTTT. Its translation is CASSLMGWNTEAFF.

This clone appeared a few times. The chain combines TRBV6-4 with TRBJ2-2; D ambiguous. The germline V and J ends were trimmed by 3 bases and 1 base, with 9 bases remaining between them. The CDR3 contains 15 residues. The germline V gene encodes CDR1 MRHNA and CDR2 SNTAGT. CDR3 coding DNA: TGTGCCAGCAGTGAAGGCGGCGAGAACACCGGGGAGCTGTTTTTT. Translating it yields CASSEGGENTGELFF.

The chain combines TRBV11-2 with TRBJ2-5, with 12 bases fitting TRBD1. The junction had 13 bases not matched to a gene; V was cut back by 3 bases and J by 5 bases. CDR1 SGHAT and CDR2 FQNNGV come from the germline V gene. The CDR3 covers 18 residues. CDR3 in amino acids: CASSFRKWDRGLLETQYF. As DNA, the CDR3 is TGTGCCAGCAGCTTCAGGAAATGGGACAGGGGGCTTTTGGAGACCCAGTACTTC.

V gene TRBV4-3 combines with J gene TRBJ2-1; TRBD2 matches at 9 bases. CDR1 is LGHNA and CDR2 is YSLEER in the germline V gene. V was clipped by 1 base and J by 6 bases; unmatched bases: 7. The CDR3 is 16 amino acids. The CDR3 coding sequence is TGCGCCAGCAGCCAAGGGGGACTAGCACCGTCCAATGAGCAGTTCTTC. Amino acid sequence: CASSQGGLAPSNEQFF.

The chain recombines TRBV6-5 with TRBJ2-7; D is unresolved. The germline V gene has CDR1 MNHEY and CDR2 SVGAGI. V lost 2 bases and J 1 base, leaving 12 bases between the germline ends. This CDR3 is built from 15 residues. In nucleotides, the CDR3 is TGTGCCAGCAGTTACGCCGCGGTAGGGTCCTACGAGCAGTACTTC. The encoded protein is CASSYAAVGSYEQYF.

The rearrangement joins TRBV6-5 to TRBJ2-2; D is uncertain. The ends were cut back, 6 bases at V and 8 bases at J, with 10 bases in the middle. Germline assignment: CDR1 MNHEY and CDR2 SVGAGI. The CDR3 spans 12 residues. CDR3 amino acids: CASRDFVGELFF. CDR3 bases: TGTGCCAGCAGAGACTTTGTGGGGGAGCTGTTTTTT.

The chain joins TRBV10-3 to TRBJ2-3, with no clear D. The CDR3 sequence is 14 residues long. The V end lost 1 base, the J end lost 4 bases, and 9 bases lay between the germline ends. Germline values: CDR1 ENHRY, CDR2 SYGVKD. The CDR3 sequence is CAISEWSNSDTQYF. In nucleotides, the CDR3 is TGTGCCATCAGTGAGTGGTCAAACTCAGATACGCAGTATTTT.

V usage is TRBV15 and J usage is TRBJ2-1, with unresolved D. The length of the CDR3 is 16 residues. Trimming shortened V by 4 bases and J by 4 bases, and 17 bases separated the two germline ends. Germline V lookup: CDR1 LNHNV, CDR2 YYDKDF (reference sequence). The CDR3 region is CATSTHRHGMYNEQFF. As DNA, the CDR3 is TGTGCCACCAGCACACATAGACACGGAATGTACAATGAGCAGTTCTTC.

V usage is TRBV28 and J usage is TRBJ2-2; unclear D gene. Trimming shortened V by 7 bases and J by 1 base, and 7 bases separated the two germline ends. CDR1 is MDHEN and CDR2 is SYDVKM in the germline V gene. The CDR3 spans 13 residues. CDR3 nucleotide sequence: TGTGCCAGCACGAGTCGGAACACCGGGGAGCTGTTTTTT. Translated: CASTSRNTGELFF.

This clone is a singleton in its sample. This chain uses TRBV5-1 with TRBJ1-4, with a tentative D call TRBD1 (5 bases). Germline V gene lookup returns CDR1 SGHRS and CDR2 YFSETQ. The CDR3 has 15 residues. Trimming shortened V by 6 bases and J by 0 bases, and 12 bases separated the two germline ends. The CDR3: CASMGGIATNEKLFF. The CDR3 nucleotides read TGCGCCAGCATGGGGGGGATTGCAACTAATGAAAAACTGTTTTTT.

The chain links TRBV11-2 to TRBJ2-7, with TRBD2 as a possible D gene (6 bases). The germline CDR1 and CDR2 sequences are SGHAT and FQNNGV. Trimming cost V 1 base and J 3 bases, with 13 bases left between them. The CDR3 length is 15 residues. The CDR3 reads CASSLVGGGNYEQYF. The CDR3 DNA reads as TGTGCCAGCAGCTTAGTCGGTGGCGGGAACTACGAGCAGTACTTC.